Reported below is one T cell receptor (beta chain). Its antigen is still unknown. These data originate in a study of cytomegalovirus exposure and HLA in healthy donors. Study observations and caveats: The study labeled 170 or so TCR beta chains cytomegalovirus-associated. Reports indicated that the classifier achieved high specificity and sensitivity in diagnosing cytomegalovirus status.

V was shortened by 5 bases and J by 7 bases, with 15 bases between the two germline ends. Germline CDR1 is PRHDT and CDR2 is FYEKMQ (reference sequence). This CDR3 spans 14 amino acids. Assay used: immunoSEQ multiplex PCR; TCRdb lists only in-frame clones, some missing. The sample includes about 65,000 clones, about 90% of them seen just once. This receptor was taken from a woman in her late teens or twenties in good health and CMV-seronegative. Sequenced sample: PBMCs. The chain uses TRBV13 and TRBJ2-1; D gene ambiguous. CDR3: CASSPPRSSNEQFF. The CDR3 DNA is TGTGCCAGCAGCCCCCCCAGGTCTTCTAATGAGCAGTTCTTC.